Following are 24 T cell receptor beta chains from one sample sequenced in a study of a mutant IDH1 vaccine in newly diagnosed glioma. Time point of the sample: baseline, week 1 (first vaccination visit). Treatment given: pre-vaccination baseline after standard-of-care therapy. Repertoires were generated with immunoSEQ multiplex PCR, while TCRdb's copy carries only in-frame clones and drops some. This table holds approximately 70,000 clones, 70% to 80% found once. Sequencing was performed on PBMCs, taken from a glioma patient treated with radiotherapy, temozolomide or both. Source of these receptors: a man between 50 and 59 years old with glioma.

This clone was seen a few times. The genes are TRBV7-2 and TRBJ2-1; D remains unclear. Trimming removed 3 bases at V and 7 bases at J, with 7 bases between. The CDR3 has 12 amino acids. CDR1 is SGHTA and CDR2 is FQGNSA in the germline V gene. CDR3 loop: CASSFPENEQFF. Written as DNA, the CDR3 is TGTGCCAGCAGCTTTCCGGAAAATGAGCAGTTCTTC.

This clone was seen a single time. This rearrangement joins TRBV18 to TRBJ1-1; D ambiguous. CDR1 KGHSH and CDR2 LQKENI come from the germline V gene. Trimming took off 4 bases at V and 3 bases at J, with 9 bases between the two ends. The CDR3 is 13 residues long. CDR3 sequence (DNA): TGTGCCAGCTCACAGGGTATGGACACTGAAGCTTTCTTT. It specifies CASSQGMDTEAFF.

V is TRBV30 and J is TRBJ2-7, with TRBD1 as a possible D gene (6 bases). With 3 bases removed from V and 5 bases from J, the gap between germline ends came to 14 bases. This CDR3 is 13 amino acids long. Germline CDR1 and CDR2: GTSNPN and SVGIG (reference sequence). As DNA, the CDR3 is TGTGCCTGGAGCAGGGGTCTTAGGAACGAGCAGTACTTC. This sequence encodes CAWSRGLRNEQYF.

This clone showed up just a few times. This chain joins TRBV6-5 and TRBJ1-4; D not certain. The V gene's germline CDR1 is MNHEY and CDR2 SVGAGI. The CDR3 covers 15 residues. The V end was cut by 0 bases, the J end by 8 bases, with 13 bases between. The CDR3, as DNA: TGTGCCAGCAGTTACTCGAGCGGGGTCGGCGAAAAACTGTTTTTT. Its protein product is CASSYSSGVGEKLFF.

CDR3 sequence reads: CASSTRTVNTEAFF. The CDR3 nucleotides read TGTGCCAGCAGTACGCGGACAGTAAACACTGAAGCTTTCTTT. The chain employs TRBV6-1 and TRBJ1-1; possible D gene TRBD1, 6 bases. This CDR3 comprises 14 residues. V lost 5 bases, J lost 2 bases, and 12 bases lay in between. The germline V gene has CDR1 MNHNS and CDR2 SASEGT.

The chain combines TRBV28 with TRBJ2-6; D gene uncertain. The V and J ends lost 1 base and 16 bases respectively, with 14 bases between them. CDR3 length equals 13 residues. In germline, CDR1 is MDHEN, CDR2 SYDVKM. The CDR3 spells CASSLSAYMVLTF. As DNA, the CDR3 is TGTGCCAGCAGTTTATCTGCGTATATGGTGCTGACTTTC.

The CDR3 sequence is CASTLRVGGIAEAFF. For the CDR3, the DNA is TGTGCCAGCACCCTGAGAGTCGGGGGGATCGCTGAAGCTTTCTTT. The rearrangement uses TRBV5-4 and TRBJ1-1; TRBD1 might be the D (5 bases). CDR3 length: 15 residues. Deletions cut 6 bases from V and 6 bases from J, with 21 bases between. Germline V gives CDR1 SGHNT, CDR2 YYREEE (reference sequence).

The chain carries TRBV18 and TRBJ2-7; the D gene is possibly TRBD1 (5 bases). The CDR3 totals 15 residues. The germline V gene has CDR1 KGHSH and CDR2 LQKENI. Trimming took 0 bases from V and 4 from J, leaving 13 bases between them. The chain's CDR3 is CASSPPPGQSYEQYF. Here the CDR3 DNA reads TGTGCCAGCTCACCACCTCCAGGGCAGAGTTACGAGCAGTACTTC.

This clone was counted between two and nine times. The chain has TRBV2 and TRBJ1-1; D is perhaps TRBD1 (6 bases). The CDR3 is 13 amino acids. Trimming removed 5 bases at V and 1 base at J, with 8 bases between. Germline V CDR1 and CDR2: SNHLY, FYNNEI. This CDR3 is CASSSDRNTEAFF. The CDR3 DNA sequence: TGTGCCAGCAGTTCGGACAGGAACACTGAAGCTTTCTTT. The full variable domain, completed using reference TRBV2 and TRBJ1-1, is EPEVTQTPSHQVTQMGQEVILRCVPISNHLYFYWYRQILGQKVEFLVSFYNNEISEKSEIFDDQFSVERPDGSNFTLKIRSTKLEDSAMYFCASSSDRNTEAFFGQGTRLTVV.

This clone was observed a single time. The chain carries TRBV11-2 and TRBJ1-3; D remains ambiguous. Germline assignment: CDR1 SGHAT and CDR2 FQNNGV. V lost 5 bases, J lost 0 bases, and 8 bases lay in between. The length of the CDR3 is 14 residues. The CDR3 bases are TGTGCCAGCAGCACACCGAGCTCTGGAAACACCATATATTTT. Protein: CASSTPSSGNTIYF.

The chain links TRBV7-8 to TRBJ2-7; D call uncertain. The germline CDR1 and CDR2 sequences are SGHVS and FQNEAQ. The CDR3 has 12 residues. V lost 0 bases and J 5 bases, leaving 5 bases between the germline ends. CDR3 sequence reads: CASSLAFHEQYF. In DNA form, the CDR3 reads TGTGCCAGCAGCTTAGCGTTCCACGAGCAGTACTTC.

CDR3 coding DNA: TGTGCCATCAGGCGGGACGTTCAGAACACTGAAGCTTTCTTT. This translates into CAIRRDVQNTEAFF. This chain connects TRBV10-3 to TRBJ1-1, with a weak D call TRBD1 (5 bases). Per germline, CDR1 ENHRY and CDR2 SYGVKD. This CDR3 spans 14 amino acids. Trimming took off 6 bases at V and 1 base at J, with 12 bases between the two ends.

This clone showed up just once. Written as DNA, the CDR3 is TGTGCCATCAGTGACGACAGAGGGGGTCAGCCCCAGCATTTT. This codes for CAISDDRGGQPQHF. The V and J genes are TRBV10-3 and TRBJ1-5; D is perhaps TRBD1 (6 bases). V was shortened by 3 bases and J by 6 bases, with 12 bases between the two germline ends. CDR1 and CDR2 from the germline V gene are ENHRY and SYGVKD. The CDR3 runs 14 residues.

The chain links TRBV6-5 to TRBJ2-3; 9 bases fit TRBD2. The germline V gene encodes CDR1 MNHEY and CDR2 SVGAGI. The CDR3 runs to 15 residues. The V gene end was trimmed by 6 bases and the J gene end by 0 bases; junction bases not matched to a gene: 4. CDR3 residues: CASRSSGGSTDTQYF. CDR3 bases: TGTGCCAGCAGATCAAGCGGGGGGAGCACAGATACGCAGTATTTT.

The chain links TRBV4-3 to TRBJ2-1; 15 bases agree with TRBD2. The J segment lost 8 bases and the V segment lost 0 bases, leaving 5 bases of the junction unmatched. The CDR3 consists of 17 residues. The germline V gene has CDR1 LGHNA and CDR2 YSLEER. The CDR3 protein is CASSQEGTSGGFDEQFF. In nucleotides, the CDR3 is TGCGCCAGCAGCCAAGAAGGGACTAGCGGGGGGTTTGATGAGCAGTTCTTC.

This chain links TRBV7-9 with TRBJ1-4; TRBD1 matches 9 bases. This CDR3 is built from 14 residues. Germline assignment: CDR1 SEHNR and CDR2 FQNEAQ (reference sequence). Germline trimming cut 8 bases from V and 8 bases from J; bases unmatched to any gene: 9. The CDR3 region has the DNA TGTGCCAGCTCCCCCGGGACAGGGATCGAAAAACTGTTTTTT. It specifies CASSPGTGIEKLFF.

The chain employs TRBV15 and TRBJ1-4; D is undetermined. The CDR3 consists of 15 residues. Germline V lookup: CDR1 LNHNV, CDR2 YYDKDF (reference sequence). Trimming removed 1 base at V and 5 bases at J, with 11 bases between. CDR3 coding DNA: TGTGCCACCAGCAGAGTAGGGCAGCGAAATGAAAAACTGTTTTTT. The encoded protein is CATSRVGQRNEKLFF.

This clone was counted once. The J gene is TRBJ1-1, the V gene TRBV10-1, with 10 nucleotides matching TRBD1. The V gene's germline CDR1 is WNHNN and CDR2 SYGVQD (reference sequence). The CDR3 sequence is 14 residues long. Trimming removed 5 bases from V and 8 bases from J; junction bases left unmatched: 8. The chain's CDR3 is CASSKGQGTPEAFF. CDR3 coding DNA: TGCGCCAGCAGTAAGGGACAGGGGACTCCCGAAGCTTTCTTT.

The rearrangement links TRBV30 to TRBJ1-5, with TRBD1 matching over 7 bases. CDR1 and CDR2 from the germline V gene are GTSNPN and SVGIG (reference sequence). V lost 2 bases to trimming and J lost 4 bases; unmatched junction nucleotides: 11. The CDR3 is 16 amino acids. In DNA, the CDR3 is TGTGCCTGGAGTCCTAAGGACAGGCAGATGAATCAGCCCCAGCATTTT. It encodes CAWSPKDRQMNQPQHF.

V and J are TRBV7-9 and TRBJ2-6; D tentatively fits TRBD1 or TRBD2 (5 bases each). V lost 1 base, J lost 4 bases, and 8 bases lay in between. The CDR3 loop spans 15 amino acids. The germline gives CDR1 SEHNR, CDR2 FQNEAQ (reference sequence). The CDR3 sequence is CASSLGGIGANVLTF. The DNA for the CDR3 is TGTGCCAGCAGCTTAGGGGGGATCGGGGCCAACGTCCTGACTTTC.

The chain employs TRBV20-1 and TRBJ2-7; no clear D gene. The CDR3 covers 11 residues. V was clipped by 1 base and J by 5 bases, with 6 bases between them. Germline V gene lookup returns CDR1 DFQATT and CDR2 SNEGSKA (reference sequence). For the CDR3, the DNA is TGCAGTGCTAGAGGGTTCGACGAGCAGTACTTC. It encodes CSARGFDEQYF.

In its sample, this clone was seen a few times. The chain employs TRBV2 and TRBJ1-5; TRBD1 aligns across 9 bases. The CDR3 consists of 17 residues. V lost 3 bases, J lost 1 base, and 7 bases stayed unmatched. Germline V gene lookup returns CDR1 SNHLY and CDR2 FYNNEI. CDR3 sequence reads: CASSDWGQGPSNQPQHF. The CDR3 DNA reads TGTGCCAGCAGTGATTGGGGACAGGGCCCAAGCAATCAGCCCCAGCATTTT.

This chain links TRBV19 with TRBJ1-5; no definite D call. V gave up 7 bases and J gave up 0 bases, with 13 bases separating them. This CDR3 spans 15 amino acids. CDR1 is LNHDA and CDR2 is SQIVND in the germline V gene (reference sequence). The CDR3 region has the DNA TGTGCCAGTATGAGTATCCTTTATAGCAATCAGCCCCAGCATTTT. Protein sequence: CASMSILYSNQPQHF.

In this sample, this clone turned up once. The chain joins TRBV7-9 to TRBJ2-7; weak D call: TRBD2 (6 bases). The germline V gene encodes CDR1 SEHNR and CDR2 FQNEAQ (reference sequence). Trimming removed 5 bases at V and 5 bases at J, with 16 bases between. The CDR3 is 14 residues long. The CDR3 DNA follows: TGTGCCAGCAGCCGATCGGGGGATCCTGACGAGCAGTACTTC. Protein sequence: CASSRSGDPDEQYF.